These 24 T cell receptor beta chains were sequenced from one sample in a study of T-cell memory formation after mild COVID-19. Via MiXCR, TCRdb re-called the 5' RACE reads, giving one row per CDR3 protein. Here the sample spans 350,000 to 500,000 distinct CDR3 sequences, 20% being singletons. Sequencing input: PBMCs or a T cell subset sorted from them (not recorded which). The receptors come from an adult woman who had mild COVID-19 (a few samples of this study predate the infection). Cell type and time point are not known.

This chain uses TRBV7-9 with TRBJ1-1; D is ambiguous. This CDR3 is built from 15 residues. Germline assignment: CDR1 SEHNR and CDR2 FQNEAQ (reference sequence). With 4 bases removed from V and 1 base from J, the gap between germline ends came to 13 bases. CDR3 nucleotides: TGTGCCAGCAGCTCCGAGGGAGTGAAGAACACTGAAGCTTTCTTT. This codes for CASSSEGVKNTEAFF.

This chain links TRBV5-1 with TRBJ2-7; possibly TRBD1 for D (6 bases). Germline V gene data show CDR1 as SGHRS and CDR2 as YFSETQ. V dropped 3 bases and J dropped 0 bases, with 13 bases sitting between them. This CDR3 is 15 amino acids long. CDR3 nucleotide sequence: TGCGCCAGCAGCTCCAACAGGGTAAGCTCCTACGAGCAGTACTTC. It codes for CASSSNRVSSYEQYF.

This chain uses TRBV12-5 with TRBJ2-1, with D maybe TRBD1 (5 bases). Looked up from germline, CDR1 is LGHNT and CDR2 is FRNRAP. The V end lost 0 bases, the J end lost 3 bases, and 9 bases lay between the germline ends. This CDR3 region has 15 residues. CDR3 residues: CASGLVSGHYNEQFF. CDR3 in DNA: TGTGCTAGTGGTTTGGTTTCAGGACACTACAATGAGCAGTTCTTC.

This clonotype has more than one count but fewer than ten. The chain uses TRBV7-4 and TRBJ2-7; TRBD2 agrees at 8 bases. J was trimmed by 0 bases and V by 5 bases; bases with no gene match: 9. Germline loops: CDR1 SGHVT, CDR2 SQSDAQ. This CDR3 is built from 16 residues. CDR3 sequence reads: CASSGCTSGSSYEQYF. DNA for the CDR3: TGTGCCAGCAGCGGGTGTACGAGCGGGAGCTCCTACGAGCAGTACTTC.

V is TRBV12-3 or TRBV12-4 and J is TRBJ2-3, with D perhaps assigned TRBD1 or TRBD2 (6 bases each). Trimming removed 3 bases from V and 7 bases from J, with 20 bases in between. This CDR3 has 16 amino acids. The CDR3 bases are TGTGCCAGCAGTTTCGGGGGCAGGGGTCCATCGAATACGCAGTATTTT. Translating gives CASSFGGRGPSNTQYF.

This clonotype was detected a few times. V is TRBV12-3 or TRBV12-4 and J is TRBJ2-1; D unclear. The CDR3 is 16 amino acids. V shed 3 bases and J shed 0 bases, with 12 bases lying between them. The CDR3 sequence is CASSFAWTGSYNEQFF. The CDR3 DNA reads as TGTGCCAGCAGTTTCGCTTGGACGGGCTCCTACAATGAGCAGTTCTTC.

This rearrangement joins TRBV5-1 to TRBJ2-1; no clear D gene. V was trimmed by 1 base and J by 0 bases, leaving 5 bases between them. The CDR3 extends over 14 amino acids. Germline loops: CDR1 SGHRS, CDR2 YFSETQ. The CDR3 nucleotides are TGCGCCAGCAGCTTGAAGAGCTCCTACAATGAGCAGTTCTTC. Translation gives CASSLKSSYNEQFF.

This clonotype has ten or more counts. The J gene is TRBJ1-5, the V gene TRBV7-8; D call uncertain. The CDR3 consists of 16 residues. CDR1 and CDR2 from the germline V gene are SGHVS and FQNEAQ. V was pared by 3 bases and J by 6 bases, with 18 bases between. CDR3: CASSFEPEVKGQPQHF. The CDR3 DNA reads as TGTGCCAGCAGCTTCGAGCCAGAAGTTAAAGGTCAGCCCCAGCATTTT.

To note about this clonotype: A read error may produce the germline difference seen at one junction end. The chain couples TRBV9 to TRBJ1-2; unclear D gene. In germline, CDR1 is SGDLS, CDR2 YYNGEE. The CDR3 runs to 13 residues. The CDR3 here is CASRVADNYGYTF. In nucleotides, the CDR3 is TGTGCCAGCAGAGTAGCCGACAACTATGGCTACACCTTC.

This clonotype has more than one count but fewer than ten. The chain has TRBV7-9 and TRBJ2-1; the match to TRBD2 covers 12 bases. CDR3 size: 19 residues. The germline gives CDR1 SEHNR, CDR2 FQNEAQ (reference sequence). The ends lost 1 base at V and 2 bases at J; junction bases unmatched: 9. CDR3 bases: TGTGCCAGCAGCTTAGATAAGTCGACTAGCGGGAGCCCCTACAATGAGCAGTTCTTC. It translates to CASSLDKSTSGSPYNEQFF.

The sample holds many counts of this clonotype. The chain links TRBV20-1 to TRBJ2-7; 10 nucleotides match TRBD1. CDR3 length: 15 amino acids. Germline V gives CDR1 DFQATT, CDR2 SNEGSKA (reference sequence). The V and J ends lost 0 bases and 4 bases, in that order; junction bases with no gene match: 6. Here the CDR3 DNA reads TGCAGTGCTAGAGACCTAGGACAGGGGGGATACGAGCAGTACTTC. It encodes CSARDLGQGGYEQYF.

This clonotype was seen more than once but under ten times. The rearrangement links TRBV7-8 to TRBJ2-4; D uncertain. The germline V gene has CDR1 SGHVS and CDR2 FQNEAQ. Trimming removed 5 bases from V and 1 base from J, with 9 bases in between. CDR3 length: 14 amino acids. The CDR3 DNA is TGTGCCAGCAGCAAGGGTACGGCCAAAAACATTCAGTACTTC. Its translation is CASSKGTAKNIQYF.

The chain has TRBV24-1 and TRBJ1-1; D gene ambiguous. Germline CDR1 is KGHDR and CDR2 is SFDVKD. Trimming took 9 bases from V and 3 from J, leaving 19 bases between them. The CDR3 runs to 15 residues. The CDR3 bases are TGTGCCACCGCCTTAGGCTCACTCAAGGACACTGAAGCTTTCTTT. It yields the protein CATALGSLKDTEAFF.

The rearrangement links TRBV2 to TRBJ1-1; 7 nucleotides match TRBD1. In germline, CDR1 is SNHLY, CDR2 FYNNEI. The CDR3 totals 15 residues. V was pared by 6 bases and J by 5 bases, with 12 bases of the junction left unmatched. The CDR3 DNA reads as TGTGCCAGCAGCGAAATGACAGGGTTGTCAACTGAAGCTTTCTTT. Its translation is CASSEMTGLSTEAFF.

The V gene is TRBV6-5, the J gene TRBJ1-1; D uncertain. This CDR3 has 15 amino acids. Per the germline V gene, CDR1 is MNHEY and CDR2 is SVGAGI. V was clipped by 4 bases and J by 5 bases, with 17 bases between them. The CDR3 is CASSSRRGEWTEAFF. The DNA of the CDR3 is TGTGCCAGCAGTTCCCGGCGCGGGGAGTGGACTGAAGCTTTCTTT.

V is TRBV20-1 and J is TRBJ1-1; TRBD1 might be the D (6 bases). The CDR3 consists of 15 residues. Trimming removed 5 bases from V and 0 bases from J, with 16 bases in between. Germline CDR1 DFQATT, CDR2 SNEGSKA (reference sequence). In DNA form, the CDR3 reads TGCAGTGCTCCCCGCGACAGGCTAATGAACACTGAAGCTTTCTTT. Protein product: CSAPRDRLMNTEAFF.

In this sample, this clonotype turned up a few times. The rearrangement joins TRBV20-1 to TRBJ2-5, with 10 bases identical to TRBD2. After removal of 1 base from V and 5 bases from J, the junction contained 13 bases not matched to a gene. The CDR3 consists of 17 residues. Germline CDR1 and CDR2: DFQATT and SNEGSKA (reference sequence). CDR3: CSARVASGRSFGETQYF. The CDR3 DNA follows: TGCAGTGCTAGAGTGGCTAGCGGGAGATCTTTTGGGGAGACCCAGTACTTC.

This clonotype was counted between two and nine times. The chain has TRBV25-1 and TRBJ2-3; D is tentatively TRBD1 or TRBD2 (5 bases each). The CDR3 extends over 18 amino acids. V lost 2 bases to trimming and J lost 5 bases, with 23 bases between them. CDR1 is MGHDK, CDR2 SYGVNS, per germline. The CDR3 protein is CASSETGGRAGRKDTQYF. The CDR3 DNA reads TGTGCCAGCAGTGAAACTGGGGGTAGGGCAGGGCGTAAAGATACGCAGTATTTT. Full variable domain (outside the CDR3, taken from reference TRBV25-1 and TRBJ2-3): EADIYQTPRYLVIGTGKKITLECSQTMGHDKMYWYQQDPGMELHLIHYSYGVNSTEKGDLSSESTVSRIRTEHFPLTLESARPSHTSQYLCASSETGGRAGRKDTQYFGPGTRLTVL.

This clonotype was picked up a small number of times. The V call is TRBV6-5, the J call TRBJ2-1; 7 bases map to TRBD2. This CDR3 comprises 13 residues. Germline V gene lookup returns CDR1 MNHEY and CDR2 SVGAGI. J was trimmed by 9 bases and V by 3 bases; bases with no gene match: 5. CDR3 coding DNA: TGTGCCAGCAGTTATGGCGGGAGAGGTGAGCAGTTCTTC. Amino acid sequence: CASSYGGRGEQFF.

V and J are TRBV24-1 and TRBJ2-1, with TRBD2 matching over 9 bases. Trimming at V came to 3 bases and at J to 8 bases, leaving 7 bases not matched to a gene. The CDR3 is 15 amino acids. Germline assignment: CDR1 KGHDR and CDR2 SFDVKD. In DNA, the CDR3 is TGTGCCACCAGTGATCTGAGGGGACTAGCCCATGAGCAGTTCTTC. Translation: CATSDLRGLAHEQFF.

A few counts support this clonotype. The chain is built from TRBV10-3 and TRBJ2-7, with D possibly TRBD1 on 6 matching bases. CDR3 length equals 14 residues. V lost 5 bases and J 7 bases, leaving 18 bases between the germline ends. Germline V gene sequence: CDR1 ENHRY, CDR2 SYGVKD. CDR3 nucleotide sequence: TGTGCCATCAGTTTAAACAGGGATCCCAGGGAGCAGTACTTC. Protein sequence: CAISLNRDPREQYF.

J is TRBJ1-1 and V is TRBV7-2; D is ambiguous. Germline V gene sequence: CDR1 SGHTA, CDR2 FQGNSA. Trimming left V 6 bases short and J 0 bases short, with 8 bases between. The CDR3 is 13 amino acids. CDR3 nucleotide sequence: TGTGCCAGCAGGGTCACTCTGAACACTGAAGCTTTCTTT. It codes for CASRVTLNTEAFF.

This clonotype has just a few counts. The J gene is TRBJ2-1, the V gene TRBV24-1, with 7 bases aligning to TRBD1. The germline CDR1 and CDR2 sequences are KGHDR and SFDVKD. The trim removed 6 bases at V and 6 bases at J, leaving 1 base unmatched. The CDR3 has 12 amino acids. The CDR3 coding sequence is TGTGCCACCAGTACAGGGGCCAATGAGCAGTTCTTC. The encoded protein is CATSTGANEQFF.

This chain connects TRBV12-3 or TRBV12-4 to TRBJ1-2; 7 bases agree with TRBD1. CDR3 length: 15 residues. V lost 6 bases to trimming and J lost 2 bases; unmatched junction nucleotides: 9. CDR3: CASSLEGAGNYGYTF. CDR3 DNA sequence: TGTGCCAGCAGCCTTGAGGGGGCCGGAAACTATGGCTACACCTTC.